The rows below give T cell receptor beta chains drawn from one sample of a study of response to subunit inactivated influenza vaccine. Using its own MiXCR run on the RT-PCR reads, TCRdb lists one record per CDR3 protein. The profile shows just over 300,000 distinct CDR3 sequences, approximately 21% of them singletons. The source was PBMCs from blood, collected 21 months after vaccination. The receptors were sampled from a man aged 50-75 years who received an inactivated influenza vaccine. Each CDR3 is given with its conserved first and last residue. D genes are given only for firm matches. Size is stated for part of the rows, as once, few or many counts, or as a class when the clone is expanded.

len,j_gene,d_gene,v_gene,abundance,CDR3nt,CDR3aa
12,TRBJ2-5,NA,TRBV12-3/TRBV12-4,NA,TGTGCCAGCAGTCCAGAGTGGGAGACCCAGTACTTC,CASSPEWETQYF
14,TRBJ1-5,NA,TRBV3-1,NA,TGTGCCAGCAGCCAAGCGGGGTGGTATCAGCCCCAGCATTTT,CASSQAGWYQPQHF
13,TRBJ2-7,NA,TRBV4-2,NA,TGTGCCAGCAGCCAAGACAGAATCTACGAGCAGTACTTC,CASSQDRIYEQYF
16,TRBJ1-5,NA,TRBV12-2,many,TGTGCAAGTCGCTTTGGGGGGCAGGGGCAACATCAGCCCCAGCATTTT,CASRFGGQGQHQPQHF
13,TRBJ2-5,NA,TRBV3-1,NA,TGTGCCAGCAGCCGGACCCCCCGCGAGACCCAGTACTTC,CASSRTPRETQYF
15,TRBJ1-2,TRBD1,TRBV6-1,NA,TGTGCCAGCAGCGACACCGGGACAGGTGACTTTGGCTACACCTTC,CASSDTGTGDFGYTF
15,TRBJ1-1,TRBD1,TRBV12-5,few,TGTGCTAGTGGTTTGTACGGACAGGGTAAAACTGAAGCTTTCTTT,CASGLYGQGKTEAFF
13,TRBJ1-1,NA,TRBV6-5,NA,TGTGCCAGCAGTTACCCGGACATGAGGAGAGCTTTCTTT,CASSYPDMRRAFF
14,TRBJ1-5,TRBD1,TRBV29-1,NA,TGCAGCGTAAGGGGGCAGGGGGACCATCAGCCCCAGCATTTT,CSVRGQGDHQPQHF
15,TRBJ1-6,NA,TRBV15,few,TGTGCCACCAGCTTGGTGGACCCCACTTATTCACCCCTCCACTTT,CATSLVDPTYSPLHF
12,TRBJ1-1,NA,TRBV12-3/TRBV12-4,NA,TGTGCCGACGCGGACGGAGACACTGAAGCTTTCTTT,CADADGDTEAFF
16,TRBJ2-2,TRBD1,TRBV12-3/TRBV12-4,NA,TGTGCCAGCAGGCAAACAGGGGGGTTAAACACCGGGGAGCTGTTTTTT,CASRQTGGLNTGELFF
14,TRBJ1-6,NA,TRBV6-1,few,TGTGCCAGTAACCGGGACATGGGTAATTCACCCCTCCACTTT,CASNRDMGNSPLHF
16,TRBJ1-2,TRBD1,TRBV6-1,many,TGTGCCAGCAGTCCACTACCTGGACAGGGGGTGTATGGCTACACCTTC,CASSPLPGQGVYGYTF